This TCR beta chain was profiled in a study of TIL therapy for anti-PD-1-resistant metastatic lung cancer. The overall study: Most patients had lung adenocarcinoma. Study-wide results and limits: The baseline peripheral repertoire was partially replaced by infused TIL clonotypes that later decayed.

This was the immunoSEQ v3 assay. Each library reached some 2.1 million read pairs, or 5-6 million at deep level. Clones were sequenced by immunoSEQ multiplex PCR, and TCRdb holds only the in-frame ones, with some missing. The table lists some 32,000 clones, 60% to 80% of them singletons. Trimming cost V 3 bases and J 9 bases, with 17 bases left between them. The CDR3 runs to 14 residues. Germline V CDR1 and CDR2: LNHDA, SQIVND (reference sequence). This clone was seen a handful of times. The target antigen is unknown. Sample time point: pre-treatment sample, taken before nivolumab and TIL therapy. Enrollment ran from late 2017 to early 2020.

The V gene is TRBV19, the J gene TRBJ1-1; maybe TRBD1 (6 bases). The source of this sequence is a woman aged 30 to 85 with non-small cell lung cancer. The sequencing here drew on blood, taken at baseline. The CDR3 DNA sequence: TGTGCCAGTAGTATCTGGGGGCCACAGACCCAAGCTTTCTTT. Its translation: CASSIWGPQTQAFF.